This T cell receptor beta chain derives from a study of cytomegalovirus exposure and HLA in healthy donors. Findings and limits, study-wide: A later analysis linked a missense DCLRE1C variant to TCR beta V- and J-gene trimming.

V lost 8 bases to trimming and J lost 6 bases, with 19 bases between them. The CDR3 is 14 residues long. Germline V gene data show CDR1 as SEHNR and CDR2 as FQNEAQ (reference sequence). With 60 Vbeta and 13 Jbeta primers, the PCR was carried out. The method was immunoSEQ multiplex PCR; TCRdb's version includes in-frame clones alone and lacks a portion of them. The repertoire has 180,000 or so clones, approximately 83% of them found once; the top ten carry roughly 9.3%. For this clone: The target antigen is unknown.

The sequenced material came from PBMCs. J is TRBJ1-1 and V is TRBV7-9; D is unclear. This receptor was taken from a man aged 18 to 29 in good health and CMV-seropositive. CDR3 sequence reads: CASRDVTPGAEAFF. The CDR3 DNA reads as TGTGCCAGCCGAGATGTAACCCCAGGCGCTGAAGCTTTCTTT.